This T cell receptor (beta chain) came from a study of T-cell reconstitution after alpha-beta-depleted transplantation in children. Study results and caveats: From newly produced T cells came most of the T-cell counts and diversity one year after transplant.

The library targeted TCRbeta and was prepared with unique molecular identifiers. TCRdb called the PCR reads again in MiXCR, with one record for every CDR3 protein. The table includes under 300,000 distinct CDR3 sequences, around a tenth detected once. This clonotype was seen repeatedly, ten times or more. Its antigen is currently unknown. Trimming removed 7 bases from V and 0 bases from J, with 13 bases in between. In germline, CDR1 is MNHNS, CDR2 SASEGT. CDR3 size: 14 residues. This specimen was peripheral blood, taken 180 days after TCRalphabeta/CD19-depleted stem cell transplant. This receptor was taken from a male patient under 10 years old who had a stem cell transplant for chronic granulomatous disease, so the T cells may come from the graft donor. The rearrangement joins TRBV6-1 to TRBJ2-7; D is unclear. CDR3 region: CASTGLWSSYEQYF. The CDR3 nucleotides read TGTGCCAGCACTGGCCTCTGGAGCTCCTACGAGCAGTACTTC.